This T cell receptor beta chain derives from a study of T cell repertoires in cytomegalovirus infection. Study at large: Public TCR beta signatures marked donors with CMV infection and the matching HLA.

This clonotype was counted ten times or more. From the reads, TCRdb called clonotypes with MiXCR, one entry per CDR3 protein. The sample lists almost 300,000 distinct CDR3 sequences; roughly 9.3% were seen once. The specimen was PBMCs. This sequence originates from a human donor in good health (CMV status not recorded). Some clones in this sample may be carry-over from other donors' samples.

The CDR3 spells CSVTSYAGENTEAFF. In nucleotides, the CDR3 is TGCAGCGTTACTTCTTACGCGGGGGAGAACACTGAAGCTTTCTTT. V usage is TRBV29-1 and J usage is TRBJ1-1; tentative D call: TRBD1 (5 bases). Trimming shortened V by 5 bases and J by 1 base, and 17 bases separated the two germline ends. The CDR3 is 15 residues long. Per germline, CDR1 SQVTM and CDR2 ANQGSEA.